A single sample gave rise to the 28 T cell receptor beta chains below, sequenced in a study of T cells in Graves' hyperthyroidism and ophthalmopathy. Authors of the study amplified TCR beta CDR3 regions from RNA transcripts. The TCR CDR3 was amplified in a first-round RT-PCR using the HTBI primer set. TCRdb analysed the multiplex PCR reads with MiXCR anew, one entry per CDR3 protein. The sample contains 560,000 or so distinct CDR3 sequences, just under 20% of which appear only once. The sequencing sample was made of blood. These receptors were obtained from a man aged 35-49 years with Graves' ophthalmopathy.

This clonotype was seen many times. The V call is TRBV7-2, the J call TRBJ1-1, with D possibly TRBD1 on 6 matching bases. V lost 11 bases to trimming and J lost 0 bases, with 16 bases between them. Germline V lookup: CDR1 SGHTA, CDR2 FQGNSA. The CDR3 loop spans 14 amino acids. The CDR3 here is CAVGAGALNTEAFF. CDR3 coding DNA: TGTGCCGTGGGGGCAGGGGCTCTGAACACTGAAGCTTTCTTT.

The chain combines TRBV6-1 with TRBJ1-4; D is perhaps TRBD1 (6 bases). The germline gives CDR1 MNHNS, CDR2 SASEGT. The CDR3 is made up of 15 amino acids. The germline V and J ends were trimmed by 7 bases and 6 bases, with 18 bases remaining between them. Here the CDR3 reads CASKQLRGPDEKLFF. CDR3 bases: TGTGCCAGCAAACAACTGCGGGGGCCTGATGAAAAACTGTTTTTT.

This clonotype turned up a few times. The gene calls are TRBV5-5 and TRBJ2-2, with D perhaps matching TRBD1 (6 bases). The germline V gene encodes CDR1 SGHKS and CDR2 YYEKEE (reference sequence). The CDR3 totals 16 residues. V was pared by 0 bases and J by 1 base, with 10 bases between. The CDR3 sequence: CASSLGPGVNTGELFF. CDR3 sequence (DNA): TGTGCCAGCAGCTTGGGTCCAGGGGTGAACACCGGGGAGCTGTTTTTT.

The table lists this clonotype with a few counts. The chain carries TRBV6-5 and TRBJ1-1, with a weak D call TRBD1 (6 bases). This CDR3 has 15 amino acids. Trimming stripped 0 bases from V and 4 bases from J, with 12 bases between. Germline V gene sequence: CDR1 MNHEY, CDR2 SVGAGI. CDR3 coding DNA: TGTGCCAGCAGTTACTCGGGGGCTGGGGTCACTGAAGCTTTCTTT. Amino acids: CASSYSGAGVTEAFF.

A few counts support this clonotype. One junction end does not reproduce the germline sequence, and a read error may be involved. The chain is built from TRBV3-1 and TRBJ2-5; maybe TRBD1 (5 bases). The germline CDR1 and CDR2 sequences are LGHDT and YNNKEL (reference sequence). The length of the CDR3 is 14 residues. CDR3 in DNA: TGTGCCAGCAGCCAATCAGGGAATCAAGAGACCCGGTACTTC. It codes for CASSQSGNQETRYF.

V usage is TRBV6-1 and J usage is TRBJ2-1, with TRBD1 as a possible D gene (5 bases). The CDR3 sequence is 15 residues long. V was clipped by 3 bases and J by 5 bases, with 14 bases between them. From germline, CDR1 is MNHNS and CDR2 SASEGT. Here the CDR3 DNA reads TGTGCCAGCAGTGAGCCCTACTTAGGGGACAATGAGCAGTTCTTC. Translated: CASSEPYLGDNEQFF.

This clonotype was recorded at least ten times. This chain uses TRBV11-2 with TRBJ2-3, with TRBD2 identical over 8 bases. The V gene's germline CDR1 is SGHAT and CDR2 FQNNGV. V shed 5 bases, J shed 6 bases, and the junction held 10 bases outside the gene matches. The CDR3 has 15 residues. The CDR3 nucleotides read TGTGCCAGCAGCCCACTAGCGGTTTTAGGGGATACGCAGTATTTT. This sequence encodes CASSPLAVLGDTQYF.

The chain couples TRBV29-1 to TRBJ2-5, with 9 bases fitting TRBD1. The CDR3 runs to 13 residues. The germline V gene has CDR1 SQVTM and CDR2 ANQGSEA. V was clipped by 7 bases and J by 0 bases; unmatched bases: 3. DNA for the CDR3: TGCAGCGGGAACAGGGGGCACCAAGAGACCCAGTACTTC. Amino acid sequence: CSGNRGHQETQYF.

In this sample, this clonotype turned up many times. The chain links TRBV5-1 to TRBJ2-5, with 8 positions matching TRBD2. CDR3 length: 14 amino acids. Per germline, CDR1 SGHRS and CDR2 YFSETQ. The V gene end was trimmed by 2 bases and the J gene end by 5 bases; junction bases not matched to a gene: 5. CDR3 sequence (DNA): TGCGCCAGCAGCTTCGGGAGGGGAAAGGAGACCCAGTACTTC. Protein product: CASSFGRGKETQYF.

This clonotype was picked up a small number of times. CDR3 nucleotides: TGCGCCAGCAGCGACGCCCGACACAATGAGCAGTTCTTC. Protein sequence: CASSDARHNEQFF. The V gene is TRBV5-1, the J gene TRBJ2-1; D is unclear. Trimming removed 4 bases from V and 5 bases from J, with 10 bases in between. CDR1 is SGHRS and CDR2 is YFSETQ in the germline V gene. The length of the CDR3 is 13 residues.

This chain links TRBV12-3 or TRBV12-4 with TRBJ1-6; a weak D match, TRBD1 (6 bases). The CDR3 covers 14 residues. V lost 7 bases and J lost 7, with 14 bases in between. The CDR3 region is CASNLQGRNSPLHF. Here the CDR3 DNA reads TGTGCCAGCAACCTACAGGGCCGAAATTCACCCCTCCACTTT.

The chain combines TRBV18 with TRBJ1-1; 8 bases fit TRBD1. With 2 bases clipped from V and 3 bases from J, the junction kept 5 bases outside the gene matches. The CDR3 contains 15 residues. CDR1 KGHSH and CDR2 LQKENI come from the germline V gene. The CDR3 reads CASSPGLTGDTEAFF. CDR3 nucleotide sequence: TGTGCCAGCTCACCAGGCTTGACAGGGGACACTGAAGCTTTCTTT. Full variable domain (remainder filled in from reference TRBV18 and TRBJ1-1): NAGVMQNPRHLVRRRGQEARLRCSPMKGHSHVYWYRQLPEEGLKFMVYLQKENIIDESGMPKERFSAEFPKEGPSILRIQQVVRGDSAAYFCASSPGLTGDTEAFFGQGTRLTVV.

The chain carries TRBV4-1 and TRBJ2-7; 8 bases are a match to TRBD2. The J segment lost 3 bases and the V segment lost 1 base, leaving 5 bases of the junction unmatched. This CDR3 has 15 amino acids. CDR1 is MGHRA, CDR2 YSYEKL, per germline. The CDR3 here is CASSQAAGALYEQYF. In nucleotides, the CDR3 is TGCGCCAGCAGCCAAGCAGCGGGGGCCCTCTACGAGCAGTACTTC.

The J gene is TRBJ1-6, the V gene TRBV6-2 or TRBV6-3; 10 nucleotides match TRBD1. V lost 0 bases to trimming and J lost 10 bases; unmatched junction nucleotides: 3. The germline V gene has CDR1 MNHEY and CDR2 SVGEGT. This CDR3 contains 15 residues. This CDR3 is CASSYSTGGQSPLHF. The CDR3 coding sequence is TGTGCCAGCAGTTACTCGACAGGGGGCCAGTCACCCCTCCACTTT.

This clonotype was counted once. A read error may be the cause here, since a much bigger clone is one base away. V gene TRBV12-3 or TRBV12-4 combines with J gene TRBJ2-1; D ambiguous. This CDR3 spans 14 amino acids. The CDR3 coding sequence is TGTGCCGGCAGTTTCCAGTCCCGAGTCAATGAGCAGTTCTTC. It encodes CAGSFQSRVNEQFF.

This chain connects TRBV27 to TRBJ1-5, with unresolved D. This CDR3 comprises 13 residues. The V end lost 6 bases, the J end lost 4 bases, and 10 bases lay between the germline ends. Germline V gene data show CDR1 as MNHEY and CDR2 as SMNVEV (reference sequence). The CDR3 here is CASRGGVNQPQHF. As DNA, the CDR3 is TGTGCCAGCAGAGGTGGAGTAAATCAGCCCCAGCATTTT.

The chain recombines TRBV5-1 with TRBJ2-3, with 8 positions matching TRBD2. The CDR3 has 14 amino acids. With V trimmed by 4 bases and J by 6 bases, 7 bases remained unmatched. Per the germline V gene, CDR1 is SGHRS and CDR2 is YFSETQ. Here the CDR3 DNA reads TGCGCCAGCAGCGGGACTAGGGTTGGTGATACGCAGTATTTT. This sequence encodes CASSGTRVGDTQYF.

This clonotype was recorded a few times. V is TRBV7-8 and J is TRBJ2-1, with 12 bases matching TRBD2. CDR1 and CDR2 (germline): SGHVS, FQNEAQ. CDR3 length: 15 amino acids. V was pared by 1 base and J by 9 bases, with 4 bases of the junction left unmatched. This CDR3 reads CASSLGTSGISEQFF. The CDR3 nucleotides read TGTGCCAGCAGCTTAGGGACTAGCGGGATTAGTGAGCAGTTCTTC.

The chain joins TRBV10-3 to TRBJ2-7; 11 bases match TRBD1. The CDR3 spans 12 residues. Per the germline V gene, CDR1 is ENHRY and CDR2 is SYGVKD. V trimming: 7 bases; J trimming: 7 bases; junction bases outside the gene matches: 3. The CDR3 DNA follows: TGTGCCATCAAGGGACAGGGGGATGAGCAGTACTTC. As protein: CAIKGQGDEQYF.

This clonotype came up a few times. The chain is built from TRBV3-1 and TRBJ2-1; D is possibly TRBD2 (5 bases). CDR3 length: 12 amino acids. Germline CDR1 is LGHDT and CDR2 is YNNKEL (reference sequence). V was clipped by 4 bases and J by 15 bases, with 16 bases between them. CDR3: CASSRWSRRLFF. The CDR3 nucleotides are TGTGCCAGCAGCCGATGGAGTCGGAGGCTGTTCTTC.

This clonotype was seen many times. This chain's CDR3 is CATSRQGVTDTQYF. The CDR3 DNA sequence: TGTGCCACCAGCAGACAGGGGGTGACAGATACGCAGTATTTT. This chain connects TRBV15 to TRBJ2-3, with 7 bases matching TRBD1. This CDR3 contains 14 residues. Germline values: CDR1 LNHNV, CDR2 YYDKDF (reference sequence). V dropped 2 bases and J dropped 3; count of bases not matched to a gene: 2.

The sample holds many counts of this clonotype. V is TRBV5-1 and J is TRBJ1-3, with a tentative D call TRBD1 (6 bases). Trimming shortened V by 7 bases and J by 4 bases, and 21 bases separated the two germline ends. Per germline, CDR1 SGHRS and CDR2 YFSETQ. The CDR3 extends over 16 amino acids. CDR3 sequence: CASRPVLGGLGNTIYF. The CDR3 DNA follows: TGCGCCAGCCGACCGGTGCTGGGGGGGCTCGGAAACACCATATATTTT.

The chain uses TRBV5-8 and TRBJ1-6, with 8 bases identical to TRBD1. V gave up 0 bases and J gave up 7 bases; unmatched junction bases: 9. CDR1 is SGHTS, CDR2 YDEGEE, per germline. The CDR3 is 17 amino acids. The CDR3 region is CASSLGKSGGYNSPLHF. CDR3 sequence (DNA): TGTGCCAGCAGCTTGGGAAAATCAGGGGGCTACAATTCACCCCTCCACTTT.

This clonotype was detected a few times. The chain is built from TRBV19 and TRBJ1-5; no clear D gene. From germline, CDR1 is LNHDA and CDR2 SQIVND (reference sequence). Trimming shortened V by 3 bases and J by 0 bases, and 9 bases separated the two germline ends. The CDR3 is 15 residues long. CDR3 sequence: CASSMVAGSNQPQHF. CDR3 nucleotide sequence: TGTGCCAGTAGTATGGTGGCGGGTAGCAATCAGCCCCAGCATTTT.

This clonotype was counted ten times or more. V and J are TRBV3-1 and TRBJ1-2; no definite D call. The V and J ends lost 0 bases and 4 bases respectively, with 3 bases between them. Germline CDR1 LGHDT, CDR2 YNNKEL (reference sequence). This CDR3 has 12 residues. In DNA, the CDR3 is TGTGCCAGCAGCCAAGAAGCCTATGGCTACACCTTC. This sequence encodes CASSQEAYGYTF. The entire variable domain, with the rest obtained from reference TRBV3-1 and TRBJ1-2, is as follows: DTAVSQTPKYLVTQMGNDKSIKCEQNLGHDTMYWYKQDSKKFLKIMFSYNNKELIINETVPNRFSPKSPDKAHLNLHINSLELGDSAVYFCASSQEAYGYTFGSGTRLTVV.

This clonotype turned up a few times. This chain uses TRBV27 with TRBJ2-7; 9 bases line up with TRBD2. This CDR3 spans 16 amino acids. Germline-derived CDR1 and CDR2 are MNHEY and SMNVEV (reference sequence). V was pared by 3 bases and J by 1 base, with 7 bases of the junction left unmatched. The CDR3 loop is CASSFAGGAGSYEQYF. DNA of the CDR3: TGTGCCAGCAGTTTTGCGGGAGGGGCGGGTTCCTACGAGCAGTACTTC.

This clonotype was recorded a few times. The chain carries TRBV11-2 and TRBJ2-7; the D gene is possibly TRBD2 (6 bases). This CDR3 is 15 amino acids long. Germline V lookup: CDR1 SGHAT, CDR2 FQNNGV. Trimming removed 4 bases at V and 3 bases at J, with 16 bases between. CDR3 loop: CASSYPGVQFYEQYF. The CDR3 DNA is TGTGCCAGCAGCTATCCGGGGGTCCAATTCTACGAGCAGTACTTC.

This clonotype came up a few times. J is TRBJ2-1 and V is TRBV20-1; weak D call: TRBD1 (5 bases). Per germline, CDR1 DFQATT and CDR2 SNEGSKA (reference sequence). The length of the CDR3 is 16 residues. The germline V and J ends were trimmed by 0 bases and 4 bases, with 16 bases remaining between them. CDR3 loop: CSARDRQTSPYNEQFF. CDR3 DNA: TGCAGTGCTAGAGATCGACAGACTTCTCCATACAATGAGCAGTTCTTC.